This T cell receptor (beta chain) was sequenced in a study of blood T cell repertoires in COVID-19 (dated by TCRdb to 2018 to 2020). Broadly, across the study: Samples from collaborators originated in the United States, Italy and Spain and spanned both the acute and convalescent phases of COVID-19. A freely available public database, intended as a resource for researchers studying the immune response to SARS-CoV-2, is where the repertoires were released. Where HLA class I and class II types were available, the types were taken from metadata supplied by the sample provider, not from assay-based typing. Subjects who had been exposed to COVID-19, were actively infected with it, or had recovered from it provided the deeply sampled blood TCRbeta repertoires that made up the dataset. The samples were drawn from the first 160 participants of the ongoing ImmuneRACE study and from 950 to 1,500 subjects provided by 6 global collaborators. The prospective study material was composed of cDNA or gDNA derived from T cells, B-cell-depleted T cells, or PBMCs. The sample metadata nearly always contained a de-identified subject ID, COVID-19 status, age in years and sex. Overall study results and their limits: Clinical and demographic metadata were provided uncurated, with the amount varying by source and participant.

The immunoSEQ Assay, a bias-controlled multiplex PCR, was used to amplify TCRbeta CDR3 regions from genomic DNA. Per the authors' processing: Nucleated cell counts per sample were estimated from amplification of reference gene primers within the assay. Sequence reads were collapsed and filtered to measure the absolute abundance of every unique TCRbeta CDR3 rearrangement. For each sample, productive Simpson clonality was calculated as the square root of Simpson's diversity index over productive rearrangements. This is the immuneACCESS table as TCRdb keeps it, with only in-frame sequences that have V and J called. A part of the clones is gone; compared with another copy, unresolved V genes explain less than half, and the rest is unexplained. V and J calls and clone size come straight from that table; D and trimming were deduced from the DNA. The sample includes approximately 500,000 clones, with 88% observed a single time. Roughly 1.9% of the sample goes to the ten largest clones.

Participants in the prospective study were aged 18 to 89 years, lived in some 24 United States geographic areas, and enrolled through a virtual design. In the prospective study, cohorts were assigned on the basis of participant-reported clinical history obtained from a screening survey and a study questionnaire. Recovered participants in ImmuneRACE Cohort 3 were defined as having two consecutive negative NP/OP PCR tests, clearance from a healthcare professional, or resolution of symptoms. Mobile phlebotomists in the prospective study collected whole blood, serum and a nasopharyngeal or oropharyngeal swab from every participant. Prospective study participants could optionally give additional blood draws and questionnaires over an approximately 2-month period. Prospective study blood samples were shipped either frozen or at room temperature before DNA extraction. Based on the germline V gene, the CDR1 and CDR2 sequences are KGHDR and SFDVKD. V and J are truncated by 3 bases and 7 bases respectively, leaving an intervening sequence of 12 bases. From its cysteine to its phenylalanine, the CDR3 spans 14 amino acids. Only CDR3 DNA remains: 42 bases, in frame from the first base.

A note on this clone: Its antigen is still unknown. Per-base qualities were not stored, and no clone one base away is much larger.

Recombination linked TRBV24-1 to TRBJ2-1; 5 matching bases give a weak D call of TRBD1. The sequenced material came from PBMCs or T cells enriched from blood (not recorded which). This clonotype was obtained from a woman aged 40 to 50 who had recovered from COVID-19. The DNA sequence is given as TGTGCCACCAGTGATCAAAAACAGGAGAATGAGCAGTTCTTC. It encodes CATSDQKQENEQFF.